The entry that follows covers one TCR beta chain sequence. These data are taken from a study of blood T cell repertoires in COVID-19. Looking at the study overall: The origin of the acute and convalescent COVID-19 samples was the United States, Italy and Spain. Sample material is recorded as cDNA or gDNA derived from T cells, B-cell-depleted T cells, or PBMCs.

This CDR3 has 16 amino acids. Trimming removed 4 bases at V and 3 bases at J, with 19 bases between. Looked up from germline, CDR1 is MNHEY and CDR2 is SMNVEV (reference sequence). In the original analysis: The assay estimated nucleated cells by amplifying reference gene primers. The data were produced by immunoSEQ multiplex PCR, yet TCRdb's version contains in-frame clones alone and is incomplete. V, J and clone size reflect that table, while D and trimming were determined from the DNA. This table has about 26,000 clones, roughly 80% appearing once. The receptor was derived from a man in his fifties with active or convalescent COVID-19. V gene TRBV27 combines with J gene TRBJ2-7, with D uncertain. The sequenced sample was peripheral blood. As DNA, the CDR3 is TGTGCCAGCAGTTCATCGGTACACAAAAGGAGCTACGAGCAGTACTTC. It encodes CASSSSVHKRSYEQYF.